The following is a T cell receptor beta chain sequence with its context. How the authors handled the data: Reference gene primer amplification gave nucleated cell count estimates. Libraries were prepared by immunoSEQ multiplex PCR; TCRdb keeps only in-frame clonotypes and omits some of them. The DNA gave D and trimming, while V, J and clone size come from that table. The sample carries 200,000 to 250,000 clones, 70% to 90% recorded once. This CDR3 contains 15 residues. With 3 bases removed from V and 5 bases from J, the gap between germline ends came to 11 bases. From germline, CDR1 is MNHNS and CDR2 SASEGT. The sample belongs to a study of blood T cell repertoires in COVID-19. As for the study in general: PBMCs, B-cell-depleted T cells, or T cells provided the cDNA or gDNA that made up the material.

The study counted Cohort 3 donors as recovered given two negative PCRs, clearance, or symptom resolution. The chain carries TRBV6-1 and TRBJ1-6, with a possible D match to TRBD1 (6 bases). The clonotype originates from a man aged 35-49 years who had recovered from COVID-19. Sequencing used PBMCs or T cells enriched from blood (not recorded which). CDR3 in amino acids: CASSDKGHDNSPLHF. Written as DNA, the CDR3 is TGTGCCAGCAGTGATAAGGGACATGATAATTCACCCCTCCACTTT.